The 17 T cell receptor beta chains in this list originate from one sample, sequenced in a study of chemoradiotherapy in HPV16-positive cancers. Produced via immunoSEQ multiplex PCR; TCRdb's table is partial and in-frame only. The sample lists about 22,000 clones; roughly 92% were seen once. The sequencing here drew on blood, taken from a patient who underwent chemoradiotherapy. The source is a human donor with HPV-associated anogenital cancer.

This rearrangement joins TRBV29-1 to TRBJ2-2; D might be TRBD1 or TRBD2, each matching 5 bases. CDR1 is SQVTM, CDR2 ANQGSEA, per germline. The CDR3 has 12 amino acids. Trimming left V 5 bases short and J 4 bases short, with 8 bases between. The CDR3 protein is CSVYGTTGELFF. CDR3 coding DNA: TGCAGCGTTTACGGGACCACCGGGGAGCTGTTTTTT.

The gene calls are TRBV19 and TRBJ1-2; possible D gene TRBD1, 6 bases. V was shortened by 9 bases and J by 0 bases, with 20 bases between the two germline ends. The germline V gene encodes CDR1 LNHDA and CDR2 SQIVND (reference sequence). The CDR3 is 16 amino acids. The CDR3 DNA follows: TGTGCCAGCTCTCTTGCCGGGACAACAACTAACTATGGCTACACCTTC. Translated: CASSLAGTTTNYGYTF.

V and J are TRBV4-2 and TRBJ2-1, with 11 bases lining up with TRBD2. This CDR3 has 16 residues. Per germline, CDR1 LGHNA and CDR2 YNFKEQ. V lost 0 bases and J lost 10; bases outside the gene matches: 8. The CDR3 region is CASSQDYSGGAGEQFF. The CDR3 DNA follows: TGTGCCAGCAGCCAAGATTATAGCGGGGGGGCAGGAGAGCAGTTCTTC.

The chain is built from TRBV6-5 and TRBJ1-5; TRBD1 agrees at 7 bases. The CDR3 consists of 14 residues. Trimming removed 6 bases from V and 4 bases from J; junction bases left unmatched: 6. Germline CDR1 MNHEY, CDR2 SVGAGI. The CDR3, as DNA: TGTGCCAGCAGCCGGGACAGAACTAATCAGCCCCAGCATTTT. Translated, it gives CASSRDRTNQPQHF.

The DNA for the CDR3 is TGTGCCAGCAGTCCTACGCTAGCGACAGATACGCAGTATTTT. It encodes CASSPTLATDTQYF. This chain connects TRBV7-2 to TRBJ2-3; maybe TRBD2 (6 bases). Germline V CDR1 and CDR2: SGHTA, FQGNSA. V lost 6 bases to trimming and J lost 3 bases, with 13 bases between them. The CDR3 is made up of 14 amino acids.

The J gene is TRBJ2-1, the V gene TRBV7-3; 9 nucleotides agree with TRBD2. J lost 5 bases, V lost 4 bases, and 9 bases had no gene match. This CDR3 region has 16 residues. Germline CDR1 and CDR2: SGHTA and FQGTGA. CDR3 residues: CASSSGSGSVDNEQFF. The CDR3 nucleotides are TGTGCCAGCAGCTCGGGTAGCGGGAGCGTGGACAATGAGCAGTTCTTC.

The CDR3 region has the DNA TGTGCCAGCAGTGACTCGGGCGGAACGCTACCCTACGAGCAGTACTTC. Translation gives CASSDSGGTLPYEQYF. V and J are TRBV6-4 and TRBJ2-7; D gene unclear. V dropped 0 bases and J dropped 2 bases, with 14 bases sitting between them. This CDR3 has 16 residues. Germline CDR1 reads MRHNA; CDR2 reads SNTAGT.

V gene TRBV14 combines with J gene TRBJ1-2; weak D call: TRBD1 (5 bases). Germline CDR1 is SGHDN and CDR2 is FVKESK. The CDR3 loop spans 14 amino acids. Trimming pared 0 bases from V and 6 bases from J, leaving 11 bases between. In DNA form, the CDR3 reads TGTGCCAGCAGCCAAGACTTTGAGGGGAATGGCTACACCTTC. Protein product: CASSQDFEGNGYTF.

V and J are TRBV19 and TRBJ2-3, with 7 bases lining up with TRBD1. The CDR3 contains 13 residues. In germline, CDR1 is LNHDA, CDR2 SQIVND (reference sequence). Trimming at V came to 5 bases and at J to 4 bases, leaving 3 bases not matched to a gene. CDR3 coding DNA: TGTGCCAGTAGTGTACAGGGGTCAGATACGCAGTATTTT. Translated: CASSVQGSDTQYF.

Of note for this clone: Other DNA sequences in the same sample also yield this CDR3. The CDR3 loop reads CASSIGGSSYEQYF. For the CDR3, the DNA is TGTGCCAGTAGTATCGGCGGGAGCTCCTACGAGCAGTACTTC. The rearrangement links TRBV19 to TRBJ2-7; 7 positions agree with TRBD2. This CDR3 spans 14 amino acids. The trim removed 3 bases at V and 0 bases at J, leaving 2 bases unmatched. Germline loops: CDR1 LNHDA, CDR2 SQIVND (reference sequence).

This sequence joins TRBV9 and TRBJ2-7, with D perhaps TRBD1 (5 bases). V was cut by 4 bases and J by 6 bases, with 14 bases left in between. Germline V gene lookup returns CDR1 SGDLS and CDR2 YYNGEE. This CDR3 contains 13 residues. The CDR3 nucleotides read TGTGCCAGCAGCACCAGGGTGCCGGGCGAGCAGTACTTC. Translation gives CASSTRVPGEQYF. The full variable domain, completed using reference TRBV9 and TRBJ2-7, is DSGVTQTPKHLITATGQRVTLRCSPRSGDLSVYWYQQSLDQGLQFLIQYYNGEERAKGNILERFSAQQFPDLHSELNLSSLELGDSALYFCASSTRVPGEQYFGPGTRLTVT.

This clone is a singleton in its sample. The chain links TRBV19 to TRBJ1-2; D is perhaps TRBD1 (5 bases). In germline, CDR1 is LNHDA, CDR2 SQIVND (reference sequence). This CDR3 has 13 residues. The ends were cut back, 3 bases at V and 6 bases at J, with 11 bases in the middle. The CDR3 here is CASSINGRDGYTF. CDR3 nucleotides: TGTGCCAGTAGTATCAATGGCAGGGATGGCTACACCTTC.

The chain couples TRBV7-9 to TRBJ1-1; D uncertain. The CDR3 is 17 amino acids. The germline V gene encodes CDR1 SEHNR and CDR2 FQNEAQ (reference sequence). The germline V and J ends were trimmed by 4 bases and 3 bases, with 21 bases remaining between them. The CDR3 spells CASSWPGGRPTDTEAFF. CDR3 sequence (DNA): TGTGCCAGCAGCTGGCCGGGTGGGAGGCCGACGGACACTGAAGCTTTCTTT.

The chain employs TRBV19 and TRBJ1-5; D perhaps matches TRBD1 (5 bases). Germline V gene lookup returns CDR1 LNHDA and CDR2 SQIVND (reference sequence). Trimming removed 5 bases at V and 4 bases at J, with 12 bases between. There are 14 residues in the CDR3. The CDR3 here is CASSEDTLNQPQHF. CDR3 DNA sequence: TGTGCCAGTAGTGAGGACACCCTGAATCAGCCCCAGCATTTT.

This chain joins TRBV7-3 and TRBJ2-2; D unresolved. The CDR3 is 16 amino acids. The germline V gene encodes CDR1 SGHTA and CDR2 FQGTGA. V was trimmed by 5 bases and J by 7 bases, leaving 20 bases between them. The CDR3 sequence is CASSPTPSAVGGELFF. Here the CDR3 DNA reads TGTGCCAGCAGCCCCACGCCGAGCGCGGTTGGCGGGGAGCTGTTTTTT. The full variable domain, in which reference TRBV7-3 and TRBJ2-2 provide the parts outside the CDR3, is GAGVSQTPSNKVTEKGKYVELRCDPISGHTALYWYRQSLGQGPEFLIYFQGTGAADDSGLPNDRFFAVRPEGSVSTLKIQRTERGDSAVYLCASSPTPSAVGGELFFGEGSRLTVL.

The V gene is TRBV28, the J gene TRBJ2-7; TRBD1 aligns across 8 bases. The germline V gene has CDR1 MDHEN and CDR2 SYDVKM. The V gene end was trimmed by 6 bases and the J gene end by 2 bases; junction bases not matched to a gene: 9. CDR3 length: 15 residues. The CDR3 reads CASRNPGTGAYEQYF. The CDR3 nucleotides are TGTGCCAGCAGAAACCCCGGGACAGGAGCCTACGAGCAGTACTTC. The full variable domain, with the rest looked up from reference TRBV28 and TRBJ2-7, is DVKVTQSSRYLVKRTGEKVFLECVQDMDHENMFWYRQDPGLGLRLIYFSYDVKMKEKGDIPEGYSVSREKKERFSLILESASTNQTSMYLCASRNPGTGAYEQYFGPGTRLTVT.

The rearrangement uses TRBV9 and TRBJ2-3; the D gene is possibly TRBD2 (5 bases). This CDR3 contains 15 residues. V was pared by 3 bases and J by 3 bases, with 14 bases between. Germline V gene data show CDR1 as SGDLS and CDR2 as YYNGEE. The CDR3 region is CASSAAGVRTDTQYF. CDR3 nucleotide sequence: TGTGCCAGCAGCGCCGCCGGGGTTCGGACAGATACGCAGTATTTT.